The 3 T cell receptor beta chains below were found in one sample sequenced in a study of T cell responses to AZD1222 COVID-19 vaccine. Assay: immunoSEQ multiplex PCR; the TCRdb copy retains only in-frame clones and omits some. Of about 180,000 clones in the sample, 94% were seen once. The material was peripheral blood, obtained 28 days after the second AZD1222 dose. The receptors here all came from an adult who received the AZD1222 COVID-19 vaccine.

The chain recombines TRBV28 with TRBJ1-2, with TRBD1 matching 8 bases. The trim removed 6 bases at V and 8 bases at J, leaving 14 bases unmatched. Germline values: CDR1 MDHEN, CDR2 SYDVKM. The CDR3 runs to 15 residues. Here the CDR3 reads CASRTPQTGAGGYTF. In DNA, the CDR3 is TGTGCCAGCAGAACCCCCCAGACAGGGGCAGGAGGCTACACCTTC.

The CDR3 sequence: CASSSLRDGYEQYF. In DNA, the CDR3 is TGTGCCAGCAGTTCACTCCGGGACGGCTACGAGCAGTACTTC. The chain combines TRBV6-5 with TRBJ2-7; D possibly uses TRBD1 or TRBD2 (5 bases each). Germline CDR1 is MNHEY and CDR2 is SVGAGI. Trimming took off 4 bases at V and 3 bases at J, with 13 bases between the two ends. There are 14 residues in the CDR3.

V and J are TRBV6-4 and TRBJ1-6; D is unclear. Germline V gives CDR1 MRHNA, CDR2 SNTAGT. The CDR3 extends over 15 amino acids. V dropped 0 bases and J dropped 12 bases, with 15 bases sitting between them. The CDR3 region is CASSDSRQRPLPLHF. The CDR3 bases are TGTGCCAGCAGTGACTCGAGGCAGAGACCATTACCCCTCCACTTT.